This T cell receptor (beta chain) was identified during a study of T cell repertoires in cytomegalovirus infection. Study summary: Matching HLA type and CMV infection were both indicated by public TCR beta signatures.

TCRdb passed the reads through MiXCR, listing each CDR3 protein once. The repertoire holds tens of thousands of distinct CDR3 sequences, with about 20% as singletons. Germline CDR1 and CDR2: SEHNR and FQNEAQ (reference sequence). The CDR3 extends over 14 amino acids. V trimming: 5 bases; J trimming: 2 bases; junction bases outside the gene matches: 1. As concerns this clonotype: What it binds is unknown.

Specimen: CD8+ T cells from cultured PBMCs, collected from culture after CMV antigen stimulation. The J gene is TRBJ1-5, the V gene TRBV7-9; 9 bases are a match to TRBD1. The clonotype comes from a human donor in good health (CMV status not recorded). Some clones in this sample may be carry-over from other donors' samples. The CDR3 DNA is TGTGCCAGCAGCCGGACAGGGGGCAATCAGCCCCAGCATTTT. Protein: CASSRTGGNQPQHF.